The rows below give T cell receptor beta chains drawn from one sample of a study of OX40 agonist ivuxolimab in advanced cancers. TCRdb's copy holds only in-frame clones and misses some; the assay was immunoSEQ multiplex PCR. Seen here are some 80,000 clones, roughly 81% observed once, and the top ten hold 25%. The sequencing used CD4+ or CD8+ T cells sorted from blood, collected in a trial of the OX40 agonist ivuxolimab. The origin of the receptors is an adult with an advanced solid tumor such as melanoma, head and neck, liver or kidney cancer. Each CDR3 is given with its conserved first and last residue. D genes are given only for firm matches. The size of a clone is reported for some rows only, either as once, few or many, or as a class for expanded clones.

clone_size: NA
j_call: TRBJ2-3
d_call: NA
v_call: TRBV6-1
cdr3_nt: TGTGCCAGCACTGAAAAGGGTGTGGGGCCAGATACGCAGTATTTT
cdr3_aa: CASTEKGVGPDTQYF

clone_size: NA
j_call: TRBJ2-2
d_call: TRBD2
v_call: TRBV5-1
cdr3_nt: TGCGCCAGCAGCTTGCCCGGACTAGCGGGGTCCGTGGAGCTGTTTTTT
cdr3_aa: CASSLPGLAGSVELFF

clone_size: NA
j_call: TRBJ1-2
d_call: TRBD1
v_call: TRBV23-1
cdr3_nt: TGCGCCAGCAGTTTTCAGGGGCCAATAACAGGGGACTATGGCTACACCTTC
cdr3_aa: CASSFQGPITGDYGYTF

clone_size: NA
j_call: TRBJ2-7
d_call: TRBD1
v_call: TRBV27
cdr3_nt: TGTGCCAGCAGTTTGACAGGGGGCCCCTACGAGCAGTACTTC
cdr3_aa: CASSLTGGPYEQYF

clone_size: NA
j_call: TRBJ1-5
d_call: NA
v_call: TRBV18
cdr3_nt: TGTGCCAGCTCACAGGGTGAGGGGGCCCAGCATTTT
cdr3_aa: CASSQGEGAQHF

clone_size: NA
j_call: TRBJ2-1
d_call: NA
v_call: TRBV6-5
cdr3_nt: TGTGCCAGCAGTTTTGGCCGCCTGAGGTGGGAGCAGTTCTTC
cdr3_aa: CASSFGRLRWEQFF

clone_size: once
j_call: TRBJ1-4
d_call: TRBD1
v_call: TRBV2
cdr3_nt: TGTGCCAGCAGCGCCGGGACAGGGCTTAATGAAAAACTGTTTTTT
cdr3_aa: CASSAGTGLNEKLFF

clone_size: NA
j_call: TRBJ1-1
d_call: NA
v_call: TRBV15
cdr3_nt: TGTGCCACCAGCAGAGGCGACACCCGGAACACTGAAGCTTTCTTT
cdr3_aa: CATSRGDTRNTEAFF

clone_size: NA
j_call: TRBJ2-2
d_call: TRBD1
v_call: TRBV6-5
cdr3_nt: TGTGCCAGCAGTTACAAGGGACAGGGTACCACCGGGGAGCTGTTTTTT
cdr3_aa: CASSYKGQGTTGELFF

clone_size: NA
j_call: TRBJ1-2
d_call: TRBD1
v_call: TRBV5-1
cdr3_nt: TGCGCCAGCAGCTCCGGACAGGTAGATAACTATGGCTACACCTTC
cdr3_aa: CASSSGQVDNYGYTF

clone_size: once
j_call: TRBJ1-2
d_call: NA
v_call: TRBV7-2
cdr3_nt: TGTGCCAGCAGCTCGTCCCCAGGGTACTATGGCTACACCTTC
cdr3_aa: CASSSSPGYYGYTF

clone_size: NA
j_call: TRBJ1-3
d_call: TRBD1
v_call: TRBV10-3
cdr3_nt: TGTGCCATCAGCCAAACCGGGACAGCGGCGCCTGGAAACACCATATATTTT
cdr3_aa: CAISQTGTAAPGNTIYF

clone_size: few
j_call: TRBJ1-4
d_call: TRBD1
v_call: TRBV7-9
cdr3_nt: TGTGCCAGCAGCTTAGGACAGGGAGATGAAAAACTGTTTTTT
cdr3_aa: CASSLGQGDEKLFF

clone_size: NA
j_call: TRBJ2-7
d_call: TRBD2
v_call: TRBV15
cdr3_nt: TGTGCCACCAGCAGAGTATTCGGGAGGGCCTACGAGCAGTACTTC
cdr3_aa: CATSRVFGRAYEQYF

clone_size: few
j_call: TRBJ2-7
d_call: NA
v_call: TRBV5-1
cdr3_nt: TGCGCCAGCAGTCTTCAGGGCGCCAACTCCTACGAGCAGTACTTC
cdr3_aa: CASSLQGANSYEQYF

clone_size: NA
j_call: TRBJ2-5
d_call: NA
v_call: TRBV5-1
cdr3_nt: TGCGCCAGCAGCTTGGGAGTGGGAGTGGGCGAGACCCAGTACTTC
cdr3_aa: CASSLGVGVGETQYF

clone_size: NA
j_call: TRBJ2-2
d_call: TRBD2
v_call: TRBV28
cdr3_nt: TGTGCCAGCAATGAAGTGGGAGGGGTAACCGGGGAGCTGTTTTTT
cdr3_aa: CASNEVGGVTGELFF

clone_size: NA
j_call: TRBJ2-1
d_call: NA
v_call: TRBV11-3
cdr3_nt: TGTGCCAGCAGCCACACTCCCCCCTACAATGAGCAGTTCTTC
cdr3_aa: CASSHTPPYNEQFF

clone_size: NA
j_call: TRBJ2-3
d_call: NA
v_call: TRBV7-9
cdr3_nt: TGTGCCAGCAGCCTCACAGATACGCAGTATTTT
cdr3_aa: CASSLTDTQYF

clone_size: NA
j_call: TRBJ1-5
d_call: NA
v_call: TRBV25-1
cdr3_nt: TGTGCCAGCAGTGACAGACAGCCAAATCAGCCCCAGCATTTT
cdr3_aa: CASSDRQPNQPQHF

clone_size: NA
j_call: TRBJ1-5
d_call: NA
v_call: TRBV28
cdr3_nt: TGTGCCAGCTGGTGGGCAGGGAGGAATCAGCCCCAGCATTTT
cdr3_aa: CASWWAGRNQPQHF

clone_size: few
j_call: TRBJ1-6
d_call: NA
v_call: TRBV7-2
cdr3_nt: TGTGCCAGCAGCTTAGCCCCCTTGCTTGATTCACCCCTCCACTTT
cdr3_aa: CASSLAPLLDSPLHF

clone_size: NA
j_call: TRBJ1-5
d_call: TRBD1
v_call: TRBV19
cdr3_nt: TGTGCCAGTCTCAGCGGGACAGGGTATAGCAATCAGCCCCAGCATTTT
cdr3_aa: CASLSGTGYSNQPQHF

clone_size: NA
j_call: TRBJ2-2
d_call: NA
v_call: TRBV11-2
cdr3_nt: TGTGCCAGCAGCTTTAGTATCAACACCGGGGAGCTGTTTTTT
cdr3_aa: CASSFSINTGELFF

clone_size: NA
j_call: TRBJ2-7
d_call: NA
v_call: TRBV5-1
cdr3_nt: TGCGCCAGCAGCTTGGAGGGACTGATCTCCTACGAGCAGTACTTC
cdr3_aa: CASSLEGLISYEQYF

clone_size: NA
j_call: TRBJ2-3
d_call: NA
v_call: TRBV7-9
cdr3_nt: TGTGCCAGCAGCTTAGATCGGGGCGGGGCAGATACGCAGTATTTT
cdr3_aa: CASSLDRGGADTQYF

clone_size: NA
j_call: TRBJ2-3
d_call: TRBD2
v_call: TRBV30
cdr3_nt: TGTGCCTGGAGTAACTCCCGAACTAGCGGGAGGACAGATACGCAGTATTTT
cdr3_aa: CAWSNSRTSGRTDTQYF

clone_size: NA
j_call: TRBJ2-1
d_call: NA
v_call: TRBV19
cdr3_nt: TGTGCCAGTAGTATTGGACTACCAAAGGTCGATGAGCAGTTCTTC
cdr3_aa: CASSIGLPKVDEQFF

clone_size: NA
j_call: TRBJ1-2
d_call: NA
v_call: TRBV11-1
cdr3_nt: TGTGCCAGCAGCTTAGCGGGCGGGACTAACTATGGCTACACCTTC
cdr3_aa: CASSLAGGTNYGYTF

clone_size: few
j_call: TRBJ1-5
d_call: NA
v_call: TRBV10-3
cdr3_nt: TGTGCCATCAGTGAGTCGATATCTGGCAGGTTCAGTGGTCAGCCCCAGCATTTT
cdr3_aa: CAISESISGRFSGQPQHF

clone_size: NA
j_call: TRBJ2-7
d_call: NA
v_call: TRBV4-3
cdr3_nt: TGCGCCAGCAGCCAAGACGGCCCAGTAACGATCTACGAGCAGTACTTC
cdr3_aa: CASSQDGPVTIYEQYF

clone_size: few
j_call: TRBJ2-1
d_call: TRBD1
v_call: TRBV29-1
cdr3_nt: TGCAGCGTTGGCAAGACAGGGGGCGCTTACAATGAGCAGTTCTTC
cdr3_aa: CSVGKTGGAYNEQFF

clone_size: NA
j_call: TRBJ2-7
d_call: TRBD2
v_call: TRBV2
cdr3_nt: TGTGCCAGCAGAGGGAGACTAGCGGGGGCCTACGAGCAGTACTTC
cdr3_aa: CASRGRLAGAYEQYF

clone_size: NA
j_call: TRBJ1-2
d_call: NA
v_call: TRBV6-6
cdr3_nt: TGTGCCAGCAATATCCAGGGAAGCTATGGCTACACCTTC
cdr3_aa: CASNIQGSYGYTF

clone_size: NA
j_call: TRBJ1-5
d_call: NA
v_call: TRBV28
cdr3_nt: TGTGCCAGCCGCGCTACCCACAGGGTTCCCAATCAGCCCCAGCATTTT
cdr3_aa: CASRATHRVPNQPQHF

clone_size: many
j_call: TRBJ2-5
d_call: TRBD1
v_call: TRBV10-2
cdr3_nt: TGCGCCAGCAGTCAGGGGGCCAGAGAGACCCAGTACTTC
cdr3_aa: CASSQGARETQYF

clone_size: NA
j_call: TRBJ2-7
d_call: NA
v_call: TRBV4-1
cdr3_nt: TGCGCCAGCAGCCAAGATACATGGCTTGACGAGCAGTACTTC
cdr3_aa: CASSQDTWLDEQYF

clone_size: NA
j_call: TRBJ2-7
d_call: NA
v_call: TRBV5-1
cdr3_nt: TGCGCCAGCAGCTTGGACGGCAGCTCCTACGAGCAGTACTTC
cdr3_aa: CASSLDGSSYEQYF

clone_size: NA
j_call: TRBJ1-1
d_call: TRBD1
v_call: TRBV5-1
cdr3_nt: TGCGCCAGCAGCGGACAGGGGGACGACACTGAAGCTTTCTTT
cdr3_aa: CASSGQGDDTEAFF

clone_size: NA
j_call: TRBJ2-1
d_call: NA
v_call: TRBV18
cdr3_nt: TGTGCCAGCTCACCTGCTAGCTCCCATGAGCAGTTCTTC
cdr3_aa: CASSPASSHEQFF

clone_size: NA
j_call: TRBJ1-6
d_call: TRBD1
v_call: TRBV11-2
cdr3_nt: TGTGCCAGCAGCTTTGGACAGGGGGGGACCTATAATTCACCCCTCCACTTT
cdr3_aa: CASSFGQGGTYNSPLHF

clone_size: NA
j_call: TRBJ2-7
d_call: NA
v_call: TRBV5-1
cdr3_nt: TGCGCCAGCAGCTTGGAAGGCATTGCCTACTACGAGCAGTACTTC
cdr3_aa: CASSLEGIAYYEQYF

clone_size: NA
j_call: TRBJ1-6
d_call: TRBD1
v_call: TRBV28
cdr3_nt: TGTGCCAGCAGTACCAGGACAGGGGGCCATTCACCCCTCCACTTT
cdr3_aa: CASSTRTGGHSPLHF

clone_size: NA
j_call: TRBJ1-3
d_call: NA
v_call: TRBV28
cdr3_nt: TGTGCCAGCAGTTTTAGCCATGCAGAGTCTGGAAACACCATATATTTT
cdr3_aa: CASSFSHAESGNTIYF